Below, 25 T cell receptor beta chains from the same sample are listed, as sequenced in a study of blood T cell repertoires in COVID-19. Some clones are missing from TCRdb's copy, which holds only in-frame ones; the method was immunoSEQ multiplex PCR. The data show around 200,000 clones, with approximately 85% seen just once and roughly 3% held by the top ten. Sequencing input: peripheral blood. These receptors were taken from a man aged 55 to 70 with acute or convalescent COVID-19.

The rearrangement uses TRBV25-1 and TRBJ2-5; 11 bases fit TRBD2. Germline V CDR1 and CDR2: MGHDK, SYGVNS. This CDR3 has 17 amino acids. V shed 2 bases, J shed 2 bases, and the junction held 7 bases outside the gene matches. CDR3 nucleotides: TGTGCCAGCAGTGAAATCGGGACTAGCGGTAAACAAGAGACCCAGTACTTC. Its protein product is CASSEIGTSGKQETQYF.

V gene TRBV5-1 combines with J gene TRBJ2-1; TRBD2 matches 7 bases. CDR1 and CDR2 (germline): SGHRS, YFSETQ. The CDR3 sequence is 18 residues long. Unmatched junction bases numbered 17, after V lost 0 bases and J lost 8 bases. CDR3 amino acids: CASSLGQLAGLDFHEQFF. The DNA of the CDR3 is TGCGCCAGCAGCTTGGGGCAGCTAGCCGGACTAGATTTTCATGAGCAGTTCTTC. Filled out from reference TRBV5-1 and TRBJ2-1, the complete variable domain reads KAGVTQTPRYLIKTRGQQVTLSCSPISGHRSVSWYQQTPGQGLQFLFEYFSETQRNKGNFPGRFSGRQFSNSRSEMNVSTLELGDSALYLCASSLGQLAGLDFHEQFFGPGTRLTVL.

This clone came up once. The rearrangement links TRBV6-5 to TRBJ1-2, with a tentative D call TRBD1 (5 bases). The V and J ends lost 10 bases and 3 bases respectively, with 12 bases between them. The CDR3 is made up of 12 amino acids. In germline, CDR1 is MNHEY, CDR2 SVGAGI. CDR3 sequence: CATVRVDYGYTF. The CDR3 DNA follows: TGTGCCACGGTCAGGGTTGACTATGGCTACACCTTC.

There are a few counts of this clone. This chain connects TRBV4-1 to TRBJ2-6; 7 bases agree with TRBD1. This CDR3 contains 16 residues. Germline V gene data show CDR1 as MGHRA and CDR2 as YSYEKL. Trimming took 0 bases from V and 1 from J; bases not matched to a gene: 0. CDR3 protein: CASSQETGSGANVLTF. The CDR3, as DNA: TGCGCCAGCAGCCAAGAGACAGGGTCTGGGGCCAACGTCCTGACTTTC.

This clone showed up just once. The V and J genes are TRBV27 and TRBJ1-1; TRBD1 might be the D (6 bases). The germline gives CDR1 MNHEY, CDR2 SMNVEV (reference sequence). V lost 5 bases, J lost 10 bases, and 20 bases lay in between. This CDR3 has 14 amino acids. CDR3 protein: CASSPRDTRPRAFF. Written as DNA, the CDR3 is TGTGCCAGCAGTCCCCGGGACACCCGACCACGAGCTTTCTTT.

The V and J genes are TRBV2 and TRBJ2-1; 11 bases match TRBD1. The CDR3 loop spans 16 amino acids. Germline-derived CDR1 and CDR2 are SNHLY and FYNNEI. The trim removed 7 bases at V and 7 bases at J, leaving 12 bases unmatched. DNA of the CDR3: TGTGCCAGCACCTTATTGGTGGGACAGGGGGGGAATGAGCAGTTCTTC. Translating gives CASTLLVGQGGNEQFF.

This clone appeared a single time. The rearrangement uses TRBV9 and TRBJ2-5, with a weak D call TRBD1 (6 bases). With 0 bases removed from V and 1 base from J, the gap between germline ends came to 10 bases. Germline values: CDR1 SGDLS, CDR2 YYNGEE. CDR3 length equals 15 residues. The chain's CDR3 is CASSVELGAQETQYF. For the CDR3, the DNA is TGTGCCAGCAGCGTAGAATTGGGGGCCCAAGAGACCCAGTACTTC.

This clone was seen a few times. The chain is built from TRBV6-4 and TRBJ2-2, with D possibly TRBD2 on 7 matching bases. The CDR3 has 16 amino acids. Germline V gene data show CDR1 as MRHNA and CDR2 as SNTAGT. V lost 0 bases, J lost 4 bases, and 12 bases lay in between. CDR3 DNA sequence: TGTGCCAGCAGTGACTCGGGGGGGCGCACCACCGGGGAGCTGTTTTTT. Protein: CASSDSGGRTTGELFF.

V usage is TRBV24-1 and J usage is TRBJ1-1, with 8 bases fitting TRBD1. CDR3 length: 14 amino acids. The junction had 5 bases not matched to a gene; V was cut back by 4 bases and J by 5 bases. Looked up from germline, CDR1 is KGHDR and CDR2 is SFDVKD. CDR3 bases: TGTGCCACCAGTGACCGGACAGGGAAGACTGAAGCTTTCTTT. It codes for CATSDRTGKTEAFF.

The chain links TRBV28 to TRBJ1-1; TRBD1 agrees at 7 bases. J gave up 4 bases and V 4 bases, and 3 bases lay outside the gene matches. Germline CDR1 reads MDHEN; CDR2 reads SYDVKM. There are 13 residues in the CDR3. The CDR3 bases are TGTGCCAGCAGTTGGGGACAGAGCACTGAAGCTTTCTTT. Encoded protein: CASSWGQSTEAFF.

V usage is TRBV19 and J usage is TRBJ2-1; 7 bases are shared with TRBD1. Germline V CDR1 and CDR2: LNHDA, SQIVND (reference sequence). CDR3 length: 15 residues. J gave up 7 bases and V 0 bases, and 6 bases lay outside the gene matches. CDR3 in amino acids: CASSIDIGGWNEQFF. The CDR3, as DNA: TGTGCCAGTAGTATAGATATAGGGGGCTGGAATGAGCAGTTCTTC.

The chain has TRBV27 and TRBJ2-7; 8 nucleotides agree with TRBD1. There are 16 residues in the CDR3. Trimming cost V 6 bases and J 2 bases; bases outside gene matches: 12. In germline, CDR1 is MNHEY, CDR2 SMNVEV (reference sequence). CDR3 sequence (DNA): TGTGCCAGCAGACGGGACAGGTCGCCCTCTACCTACGAGCAGTACTTC. Protein product: CASRRDRSPSTYEQYF.

CDR3 protein: CASSLGVAGDEQFF. DNA for the CDR3: TGTGCCAGCAGCTTAGGCGTAGCGGGGGATGAGCAGTTCTTC. The chain recombines TRBV11-2 with TRBJ2-1; TRBD2 matches 9 bases. Per the germline V gene, CDR1 is SGHAT and CDR2 is FQNNGV. Losses at the gene ends were 1 base for V and 8 bases for J; bases not matched to a gene: 3. CDR3 length equals 14 residues.

This clone was counted a single time. The chain links TRBV9 to TRBJ1-4; D not certain. Trimming stripped 3 bases from V and 8 bases from J, with 17 bases between. The CDR3 is made up of 15 amino acids. From germline, CDR1 is SGDLS and CDR2 YYNGEE. CDR3 DNA: TGTGCCAGCAGCGATCTTTCACAAGGAGGGGAAAAACTGTTTTTT. As protein: CASSDLSQGGEKLFF.

A single count supports this clone. The chain joins TRBV28 to TRBJ1-5; the match to TRBD1 covers 9 bases. Germline trimming cut 9 bases from V and 3 bases from J; bases unmatched to any gene: 9. CDR3 length: 15 residues. Germline assignment: CDR1 MDHEN and CDR2 SYDVKM. DNA of the CDR3: TGTGCCAGTACCTGGGGACAGGGATACAATCAGCCCCAGCATTTT. Translated: CASTWGQGYNQPQHF.

The V and J genes are TRBV7-2 and TRBJ2-7, with TRBD2 matching 10 bases. Germline V gene data show CDR1 as SGHTA and CDR2 as FQGNSA. The CDR3 extends over 15 amino acids. Trimming removed 0 bases from V and 2 bases from J; junction bases left unmatched: 1. CDR3 amino acids: CASSLALAGPYEQYF. In DNA, the CDR3 is TGTGCCAGCAGCTTAGCACTAGCGGGGCCCTACGAGCAGTACTTC.

The rearrangement links TRBV3-1 (or the pseudogene TRBV3-2) to TRBJ2-2; 8 bases align to TRBD2. The J segment lost 2 bases and the V segment lost 4 bases, leaving 6 bases of the junction unmatched. This CDR3 has 16 residues. Germline V gene lookup returns CDR1 LGHDT and CDR2 YNNKEL (reference sequence). CDR3 sequence: CASSPSSGLNTGELFF. The DNA for the CDR3 is TGTGCCAGCAGCCCATCTAGCGGGCTAAACACCGGGGAGCTGTTTTTT.

V gene TRBV10-3 combines with J gene TRBJ2-7, with a tentative D call TRBD2 (6 bases). The germline V gene has CDR1 ENHRY and CDR2 SYGVKD. V lost 3 bases and J 6 bases, leaving 15 bases between the germline ends. This CDR3 is 14 amino acids long. The CDR3 loop reads CAISDGTRAAEQYF. DNA for the CDR3: TGTGCCATCAGTGATGGGACTCGTGCCGCCGAGCAGTACTTC.

J is TRBJ1-2 and V is TRBV7-6; D gene ambiguous. The ends were cut back, 4 bases at V and 3 bases at J, with 15 bases in the middle. The CDR3 spans 15 residues. Per the germline V gene, CDR1 is SGHVS and CDR2 is FNYEAQ. DNA of the CDR3: TGTGCCAGCAGCTCCCGCGGGGTGGGAGACTATGGCTACACCTTC. Encoded protein: CASSSRGVGDYGYTF. The variable domain in full, completed from reference TRBV7-6 and TRBJ1-2, reads GAGVSQSPRYKVTKRGQDVALRCDPISGHVSLYWYRQALGQGPEFLTYFNYEAQQDKSGLPNDRFSAERPEGSISTLTIQRTEQRDSAMYRCASSSRGVGDYGYTFGSGTRLTVV.

The J gene is TRBJ2-7, the V gene TRBV6-5; 9 bases agree with TRBD1. V lost 7 bases, J lost 6 bases, and 10 bases stayed unmatched. CDR3 length: 14 residues. CDR1 is MNHEY, CDR2 SVGAGI, per germline. CDR3 nucleotide sequence: TGTGCCAGCATCAAAACAGGGGGCGTTGTCGAGCAGTACTTC. This gives the protein CASIKTGGVVEQYF.

V usage is TRBV19 and J usage is TRBJ2-7, with a tentative D call TRBD1 (5 bases). Germline V gene lookup returns CDR1 LNHDA and CDR2 SQIVND (reference sequence). The CDR3 has 13 amino acids. V was trimmed by 4 bases and J by 0 bases, leaving 7 bases between them. Here the CDR3 DNA reads TGTGCCAGTAGTACAGGGCTCTCCTACGAGCAGTACTTC. Translated: CASSTGLSYEQYF.

The chain has TRBV3-1 (or the pseudogene TRBV3-2) and TRBJ1-2; D is possibly TRBD1 (6 bases). In germline, CDR1 is LGHDT, CDR2 YNNKEL (reference sequence). The V end lost 0 bases, the J end lost 4 bases, and 18 bases lay between the germline ends. The CDR3 runs to 17 residues. The CDR3 reads CASSQDQTGGRVYGYTF. CDR3 nucleotide sequence: TGTGCCAGCAGCCAAGATCAAACTGGGGGCCGCGTCTATGGCTACACCTTC.

The rearrangement links TRBV7-2 to TRBJ2-5; weak D call: TRBD2 (5 bases). CDR3 size: 15 residues. V shed 1 base and J shed 4 bases, with 13 bases lying between them. Germline-derived CDR1 and CDR2 are SGHTA and FQGNSA. DNA for the CDR3: TGTGCCAGCAGCTTAGAGGACTCCCAACGAGAGACCCAGTACTTC. Encoded protein: CASSLEDSQRETQYF.

This rearrangement joins TRBV14 to TRBJ2-1, with D possibly TRBD2 on 6 matching bases. Germline V gene data show CDR1 as SGHDN and CDR2 as FVKESK. V shed 1 base and J shed 13 bases, with 17 bases lying between them. This CDR3 has 14 amino acids. CDR3 DNA sequence: TGTGCCAGCAGCCAAGTAGGCCGGGACTCTCCTCAGTTCTTC. Its protein product is CASSQVGRDSPQFF. Complete variable domain (other parts from reference TRBV14 and TRBJ2-1): EAGVTQFPSHSVIEKGQTVTLRCDPISGHDNLYWYRRVMGKEIKFLLHFVKESKQDESGMPNNRFLAERTGGTYSTLKVQPAELEDSGVYFCASSQVGRDSPQFFGPGTRLTVL.

The chain links TRBV19 to TRBJ1-5, with TRBD1 as a possible D gene (6 bases). Germline V lookup: CDR1 LNHDA, CDR2 SQIVND (reference sequence). Trimming took off 4 bases at V and 4 bases at J, with 14 bases between the two ends. The CDR3 extends over 15 amino acids. In nucleotides, the CDR3 is TGTGCCAGTAGTAGAGTCGAGGGGGGGAATCAGCCCCAGCATTTT. The encoded protein is CASSRVEGGNQPQHF.